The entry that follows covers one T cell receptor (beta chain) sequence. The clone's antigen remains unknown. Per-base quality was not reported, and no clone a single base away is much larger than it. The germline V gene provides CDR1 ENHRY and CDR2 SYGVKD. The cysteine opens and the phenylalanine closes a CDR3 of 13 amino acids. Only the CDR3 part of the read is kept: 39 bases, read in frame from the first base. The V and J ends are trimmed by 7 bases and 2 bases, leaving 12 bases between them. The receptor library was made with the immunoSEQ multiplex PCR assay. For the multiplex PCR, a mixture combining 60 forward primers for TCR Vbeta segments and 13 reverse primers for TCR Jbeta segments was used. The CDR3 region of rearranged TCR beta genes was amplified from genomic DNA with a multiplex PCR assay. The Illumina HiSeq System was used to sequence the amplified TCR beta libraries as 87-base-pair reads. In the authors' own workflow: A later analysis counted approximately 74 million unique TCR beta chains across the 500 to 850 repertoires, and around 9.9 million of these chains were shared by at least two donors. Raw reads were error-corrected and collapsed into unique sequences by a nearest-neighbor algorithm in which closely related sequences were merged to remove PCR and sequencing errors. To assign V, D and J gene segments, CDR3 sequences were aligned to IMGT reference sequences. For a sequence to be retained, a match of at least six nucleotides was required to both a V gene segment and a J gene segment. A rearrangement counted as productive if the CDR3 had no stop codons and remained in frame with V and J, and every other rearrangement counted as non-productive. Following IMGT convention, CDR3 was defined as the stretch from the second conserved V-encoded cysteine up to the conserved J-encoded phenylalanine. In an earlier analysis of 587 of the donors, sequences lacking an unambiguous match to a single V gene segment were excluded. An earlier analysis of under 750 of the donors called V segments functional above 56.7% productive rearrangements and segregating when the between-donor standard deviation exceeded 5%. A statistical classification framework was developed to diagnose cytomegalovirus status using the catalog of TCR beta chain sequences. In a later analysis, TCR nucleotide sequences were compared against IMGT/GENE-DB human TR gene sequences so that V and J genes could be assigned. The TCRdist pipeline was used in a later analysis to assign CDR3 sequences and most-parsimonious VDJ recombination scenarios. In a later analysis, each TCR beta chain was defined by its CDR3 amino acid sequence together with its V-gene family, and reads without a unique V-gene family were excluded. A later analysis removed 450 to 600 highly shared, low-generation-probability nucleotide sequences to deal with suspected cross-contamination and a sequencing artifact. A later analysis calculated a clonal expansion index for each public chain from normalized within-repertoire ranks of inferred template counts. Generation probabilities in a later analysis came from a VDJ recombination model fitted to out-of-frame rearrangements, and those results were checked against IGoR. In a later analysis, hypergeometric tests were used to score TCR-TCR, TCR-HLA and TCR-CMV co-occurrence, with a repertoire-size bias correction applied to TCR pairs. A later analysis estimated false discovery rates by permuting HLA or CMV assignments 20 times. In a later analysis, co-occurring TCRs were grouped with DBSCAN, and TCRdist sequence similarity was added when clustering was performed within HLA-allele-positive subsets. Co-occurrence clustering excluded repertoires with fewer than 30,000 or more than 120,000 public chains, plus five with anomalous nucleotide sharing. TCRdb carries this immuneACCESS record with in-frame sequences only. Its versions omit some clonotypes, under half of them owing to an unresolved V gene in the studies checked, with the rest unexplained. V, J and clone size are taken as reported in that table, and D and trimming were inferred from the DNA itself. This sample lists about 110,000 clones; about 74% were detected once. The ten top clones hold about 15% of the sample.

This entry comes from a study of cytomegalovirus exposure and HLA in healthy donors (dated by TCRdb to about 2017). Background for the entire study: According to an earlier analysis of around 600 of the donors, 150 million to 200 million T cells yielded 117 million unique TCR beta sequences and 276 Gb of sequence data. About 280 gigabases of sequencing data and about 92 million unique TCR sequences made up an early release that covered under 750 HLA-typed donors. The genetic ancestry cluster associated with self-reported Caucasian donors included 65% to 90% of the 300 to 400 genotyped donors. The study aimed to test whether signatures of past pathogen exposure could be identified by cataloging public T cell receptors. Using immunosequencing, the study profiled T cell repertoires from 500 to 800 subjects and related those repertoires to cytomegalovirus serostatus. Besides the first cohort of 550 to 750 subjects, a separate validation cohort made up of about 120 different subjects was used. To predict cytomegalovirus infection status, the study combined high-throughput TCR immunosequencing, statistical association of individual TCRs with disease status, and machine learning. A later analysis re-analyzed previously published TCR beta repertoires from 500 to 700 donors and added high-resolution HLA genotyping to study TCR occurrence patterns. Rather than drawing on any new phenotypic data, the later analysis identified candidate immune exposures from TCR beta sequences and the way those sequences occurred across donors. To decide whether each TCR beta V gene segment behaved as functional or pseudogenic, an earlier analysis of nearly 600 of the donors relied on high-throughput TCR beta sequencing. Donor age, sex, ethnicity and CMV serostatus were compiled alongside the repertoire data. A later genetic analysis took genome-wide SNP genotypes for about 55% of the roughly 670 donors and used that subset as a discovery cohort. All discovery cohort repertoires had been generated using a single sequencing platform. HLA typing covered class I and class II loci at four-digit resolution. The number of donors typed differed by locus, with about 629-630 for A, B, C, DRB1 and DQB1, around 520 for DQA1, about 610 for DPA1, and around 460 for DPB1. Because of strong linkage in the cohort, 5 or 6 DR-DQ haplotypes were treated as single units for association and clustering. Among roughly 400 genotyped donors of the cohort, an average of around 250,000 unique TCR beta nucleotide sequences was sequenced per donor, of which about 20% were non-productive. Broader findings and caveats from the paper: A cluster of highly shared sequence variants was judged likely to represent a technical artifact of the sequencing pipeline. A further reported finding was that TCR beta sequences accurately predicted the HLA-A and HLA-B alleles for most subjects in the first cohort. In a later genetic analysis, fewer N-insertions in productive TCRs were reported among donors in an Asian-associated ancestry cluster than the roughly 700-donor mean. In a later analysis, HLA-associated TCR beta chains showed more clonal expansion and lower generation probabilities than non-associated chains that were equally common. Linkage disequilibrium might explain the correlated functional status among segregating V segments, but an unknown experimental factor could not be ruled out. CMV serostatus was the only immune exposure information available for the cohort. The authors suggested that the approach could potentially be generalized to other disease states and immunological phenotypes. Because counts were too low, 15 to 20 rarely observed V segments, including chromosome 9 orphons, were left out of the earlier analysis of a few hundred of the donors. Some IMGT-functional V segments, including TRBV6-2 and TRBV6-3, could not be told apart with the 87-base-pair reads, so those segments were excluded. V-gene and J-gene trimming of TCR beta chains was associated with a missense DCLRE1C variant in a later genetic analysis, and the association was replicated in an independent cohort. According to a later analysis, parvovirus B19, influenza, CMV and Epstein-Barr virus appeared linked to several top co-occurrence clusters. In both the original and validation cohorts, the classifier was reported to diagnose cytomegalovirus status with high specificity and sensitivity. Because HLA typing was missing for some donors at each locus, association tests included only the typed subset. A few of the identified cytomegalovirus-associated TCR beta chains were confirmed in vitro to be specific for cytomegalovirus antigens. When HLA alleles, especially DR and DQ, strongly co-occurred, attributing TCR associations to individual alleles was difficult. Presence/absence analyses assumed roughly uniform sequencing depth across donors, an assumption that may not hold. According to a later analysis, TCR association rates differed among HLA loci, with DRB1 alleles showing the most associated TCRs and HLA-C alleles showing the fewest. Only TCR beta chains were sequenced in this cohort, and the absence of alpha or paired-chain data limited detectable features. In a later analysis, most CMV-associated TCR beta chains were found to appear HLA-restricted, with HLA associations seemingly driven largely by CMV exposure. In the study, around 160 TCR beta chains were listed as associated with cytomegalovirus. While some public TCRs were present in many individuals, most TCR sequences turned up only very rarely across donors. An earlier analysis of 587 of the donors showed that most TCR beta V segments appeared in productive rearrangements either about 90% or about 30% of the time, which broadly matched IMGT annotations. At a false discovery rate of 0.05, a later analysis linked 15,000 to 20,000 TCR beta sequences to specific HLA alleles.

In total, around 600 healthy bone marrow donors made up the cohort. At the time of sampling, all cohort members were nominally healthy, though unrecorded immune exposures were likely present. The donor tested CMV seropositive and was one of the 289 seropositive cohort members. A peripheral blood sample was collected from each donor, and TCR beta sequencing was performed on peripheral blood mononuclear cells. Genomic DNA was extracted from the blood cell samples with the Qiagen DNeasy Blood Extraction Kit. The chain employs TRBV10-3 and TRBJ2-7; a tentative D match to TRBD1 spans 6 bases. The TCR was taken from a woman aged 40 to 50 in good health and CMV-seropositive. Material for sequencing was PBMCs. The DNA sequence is TGTGCCATCAATGAACAGGGTGCCTACGAGCAGTACTTC. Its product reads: CAINEQGAYEQYF.